The clone carrying this T cell receptor (beta chain) came up many times. What it binds is unknown. The authors amplified TCR beta CDR3 regions from RNA transcripts. Following a first-round RT-PCR that used HTBI primers, a second-round multiplex PCR was carried out. TCRdb ran MiXCR on the multiplex PCR reads and lists one entry per CDR3 protein. Among some 350,000 distinct CDR3 sequences, about a sixth were seen once, and the ten largest hold 2.4%. These data originate in a study of Graves' ophthalmopathy and Graves' hyperthyroidism. Background on the study: Researchers obtained peripheral blood at initial diagnosis, before any treatment had begun.

Study outcomes and limitations: With 70.59% sensitivity and approximately 73% specificity, the model predicted ophthalmopathy progression. Also, most clonotypes expanded in the thyroid above 0.001 frequency appeared in blood.

Trimming removed 1 base at V and 8 bases at J, with 12 bases between. The CDR3 covers 13 residues. Germline V gene lookup returns CDR1 SGHDT and CDR2 YYEEEE. The chain uses TRBV5-6 and TRBJ1-2; tentatively, D is TRBD1 (6 bases). This receptor was identified in an adult woman with stable Graves' hyperthyroidism. The sequencing input was peripheral blood. CDR3 in amino acids: CASSLRGFGGYTF. In DNA, the CDR3 is TGTGCCAGCAGCTTGAGGGGGTTCGGAGGCTACACCTTC.